This T cell receptor (beta chain) was profiled in a study of blood T cell repertoires in COVID-19. Trimming stripped 0 bases from V and 6 bases from J, with 20 bases between. This CDR3 region has 17 residues. CDR1 is LGHDT and CDR2 is YNNKEL in the germline V gene (reference sequence). Assay: immunoSEQ multiplex PCR; the TCRdb copy retains only in-frame clones and omits some. The table has roughly 140,000 clones, roughly nine tenths seen once. This receptor was obtained from a woman aged 60 to 75 with active COVID-19. The rearrangement links TRBV3-1 (or the pseudogene TRBV3-2) to TRBJ1-1; unclear D gene. Sequenced input: peripheral blood. The CDR3 DNA sequence: TGTGCCAGCAGCCAAGATCAATTCTCGACGTCGGACTCTGAAGCTTTCTTT. It specifies CASSQDQFSTSDSEAFF.